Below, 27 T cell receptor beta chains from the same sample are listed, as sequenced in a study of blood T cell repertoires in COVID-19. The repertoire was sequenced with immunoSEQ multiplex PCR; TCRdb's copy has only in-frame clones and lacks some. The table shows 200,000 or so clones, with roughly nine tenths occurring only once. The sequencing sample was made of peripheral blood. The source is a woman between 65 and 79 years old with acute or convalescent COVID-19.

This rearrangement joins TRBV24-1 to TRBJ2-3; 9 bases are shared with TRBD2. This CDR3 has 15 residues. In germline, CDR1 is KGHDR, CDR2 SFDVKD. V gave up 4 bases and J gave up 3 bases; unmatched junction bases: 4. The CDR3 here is CATSEEREVTDTQYF. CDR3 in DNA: TGTGCCACCAGTGAGGAGCGGGAGGTGACAGATACGCAGTATTTT.

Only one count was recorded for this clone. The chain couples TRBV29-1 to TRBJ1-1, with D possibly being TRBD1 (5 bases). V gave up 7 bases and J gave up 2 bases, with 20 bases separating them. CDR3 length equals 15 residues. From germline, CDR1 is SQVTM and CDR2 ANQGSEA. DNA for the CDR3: TGCAGCGGGGGGAGAAGGGGCCAAGGAAACACTGAAGCTTTCTTT. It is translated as CSGGRRGQGNTEAFF.

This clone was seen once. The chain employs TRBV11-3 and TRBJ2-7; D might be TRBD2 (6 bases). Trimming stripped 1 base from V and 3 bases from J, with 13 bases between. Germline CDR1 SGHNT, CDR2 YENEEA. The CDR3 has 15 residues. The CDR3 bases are TGTGCCAGCAGCTTAGGAGGCGCGGGAAACTACGAGCAGTACTTC. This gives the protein CASSLGGAGNYEQYF.

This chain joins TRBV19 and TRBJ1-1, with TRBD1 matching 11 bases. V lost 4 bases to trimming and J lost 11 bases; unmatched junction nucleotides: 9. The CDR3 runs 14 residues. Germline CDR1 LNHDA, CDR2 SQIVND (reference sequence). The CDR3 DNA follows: TGTGCCAGTAGTACCGGACAGGGGGCAGTTAGGGCTTTCTTT. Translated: CASSTGQGAVRAFF.

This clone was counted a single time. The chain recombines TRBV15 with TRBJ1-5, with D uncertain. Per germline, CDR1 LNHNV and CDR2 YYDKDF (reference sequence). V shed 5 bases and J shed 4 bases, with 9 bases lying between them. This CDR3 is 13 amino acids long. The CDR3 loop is CATSGGMNQPQHF. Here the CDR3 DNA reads TGTGCCACCAGCGGCGGGATGAATCAGCCCCAGCATTTT.

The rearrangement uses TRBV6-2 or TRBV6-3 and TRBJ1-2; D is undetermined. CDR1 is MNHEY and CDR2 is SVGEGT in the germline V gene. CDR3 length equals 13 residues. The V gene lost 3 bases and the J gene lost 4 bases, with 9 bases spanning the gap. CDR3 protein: CASSYLRIYGYTF. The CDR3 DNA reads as TGTGCCAGCAGTTATCTGCGGATCTATGGCTACACCTTC.

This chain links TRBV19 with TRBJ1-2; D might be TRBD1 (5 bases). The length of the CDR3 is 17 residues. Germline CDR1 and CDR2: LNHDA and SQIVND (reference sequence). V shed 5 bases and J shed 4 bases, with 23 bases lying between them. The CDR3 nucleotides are TGTGCCAGTAGTCAATGGGGCAGGGAACCTGCTGGCTATGGCTACACCTTC. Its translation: CASSQWGREPAGYGYTF.

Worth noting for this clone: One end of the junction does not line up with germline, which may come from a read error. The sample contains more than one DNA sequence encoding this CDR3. CDR3 region: CSAGEGSYEQYF. DNA for the CDR3: TGTAGCGCGGGGGAGGGAAGCTACGAGCAGTACTTC. This chain links TRBV29-1 with TRBJ2-7; TRBD2 matches 7 bases. This CDR3 is built from 12 residues. Germline assignment: CDR1 SQVTM and CDR2 ANQGSEA.

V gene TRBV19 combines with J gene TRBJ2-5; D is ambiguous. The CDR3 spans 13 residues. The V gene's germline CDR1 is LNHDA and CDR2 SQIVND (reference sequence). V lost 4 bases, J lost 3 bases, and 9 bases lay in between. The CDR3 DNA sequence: TGTGCCAGTAGTACTGGTACAGAAGAGACCCAGTACTTC. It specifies CASSTGTEETQYF.

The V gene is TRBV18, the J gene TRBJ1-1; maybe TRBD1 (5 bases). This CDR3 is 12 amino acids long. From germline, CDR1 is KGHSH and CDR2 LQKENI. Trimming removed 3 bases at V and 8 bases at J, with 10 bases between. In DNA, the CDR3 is TGTGCCAGCTCACCCCTGGGGGGGGAAGCTTTCTTT. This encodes CASSPLGGEAFF.

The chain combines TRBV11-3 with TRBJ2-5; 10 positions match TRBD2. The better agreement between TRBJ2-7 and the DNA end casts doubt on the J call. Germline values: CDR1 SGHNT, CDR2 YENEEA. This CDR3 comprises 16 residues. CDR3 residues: CASSLSASGRRVEQYF. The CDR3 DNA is TGTGCCAGCAGCTTAAGCGCTAGCGGGAGAAGGGTCGAGCAGTACTTC.

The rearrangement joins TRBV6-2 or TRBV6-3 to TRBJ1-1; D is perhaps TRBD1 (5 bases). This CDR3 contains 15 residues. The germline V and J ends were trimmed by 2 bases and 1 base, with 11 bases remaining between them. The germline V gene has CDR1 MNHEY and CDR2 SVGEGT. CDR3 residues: CASSYGADTNTEAFF. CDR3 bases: TGTGCCAGCAGTTACGGGGCAGACACGAACACTGAAGCTTTCTTT.

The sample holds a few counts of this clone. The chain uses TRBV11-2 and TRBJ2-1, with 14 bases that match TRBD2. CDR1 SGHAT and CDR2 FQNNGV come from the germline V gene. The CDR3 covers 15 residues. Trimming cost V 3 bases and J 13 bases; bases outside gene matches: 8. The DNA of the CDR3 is TGTGCCAGCAGCTTCCGACTAGCGGGGGGGCAGGATCAGTTCTTC. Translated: CASSFRLAGGQDQFF. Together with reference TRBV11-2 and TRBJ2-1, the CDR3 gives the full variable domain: EAGVAQSPRYKIIEKRQSVAFWCNPISGHATLYWYQQILGQGPKLLIQFQNNGVVDDSQLPKDRFSAERLKGVDSTLKIQPAKLEDSAVYLCASSFRLAGGQDQFFGPGTRLTVL.

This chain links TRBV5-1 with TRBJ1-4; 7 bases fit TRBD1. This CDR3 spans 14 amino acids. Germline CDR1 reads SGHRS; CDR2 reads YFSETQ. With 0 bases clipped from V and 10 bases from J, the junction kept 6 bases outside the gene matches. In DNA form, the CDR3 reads TGCGCCAGCAGCTTGGAACTCAGGGACAGAAAACTGTTTTTT. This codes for CASSLELRDRKLFF.

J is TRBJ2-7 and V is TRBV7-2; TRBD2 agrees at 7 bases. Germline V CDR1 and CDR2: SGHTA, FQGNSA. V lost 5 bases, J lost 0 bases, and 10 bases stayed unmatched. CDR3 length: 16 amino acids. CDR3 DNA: TGTGCCAGCAGCCCATATAGCGGGCTGCCCTCCTACGAGCAGTACTTC. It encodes CASSPYSGLPSYEQYF. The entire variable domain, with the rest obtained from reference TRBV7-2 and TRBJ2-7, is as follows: GAGVSQSPSNKVTEKGKDVELRCDPISGHTALYWYRQSLGQGLEFLIYFQGNSAPDKSGLPSDRFSAERTGGSVSTLTIQRTQQEDSAVYLCASSPYSGLPSYEQYFGPGTRLTVT.

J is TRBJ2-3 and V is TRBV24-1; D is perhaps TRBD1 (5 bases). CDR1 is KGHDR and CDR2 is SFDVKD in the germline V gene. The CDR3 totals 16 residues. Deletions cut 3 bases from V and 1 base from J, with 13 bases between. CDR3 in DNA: TGTGCCACCAGTGATGTGGACACGATCGGCACAGATACGCAGTATTTT. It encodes CATSDVDTIGTDTQYF.

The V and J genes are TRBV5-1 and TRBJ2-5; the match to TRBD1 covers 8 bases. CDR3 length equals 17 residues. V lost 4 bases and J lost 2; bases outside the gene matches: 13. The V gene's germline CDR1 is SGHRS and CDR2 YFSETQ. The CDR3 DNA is TGCGCCAGCAGCCATAATCGTCCACAGGGGGTACAAGAGACCCAGTACTTC. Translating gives CASSHNRPQGVQETQYF.

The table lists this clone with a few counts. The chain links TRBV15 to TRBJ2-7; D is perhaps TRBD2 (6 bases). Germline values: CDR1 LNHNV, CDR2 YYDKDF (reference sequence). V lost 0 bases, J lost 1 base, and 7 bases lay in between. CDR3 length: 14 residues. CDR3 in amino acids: CATSRDGRSYEQYF. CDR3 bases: TGTGCCACCAGCAGAGATGGGAGGTCCTACGAGCAGTACTTC.

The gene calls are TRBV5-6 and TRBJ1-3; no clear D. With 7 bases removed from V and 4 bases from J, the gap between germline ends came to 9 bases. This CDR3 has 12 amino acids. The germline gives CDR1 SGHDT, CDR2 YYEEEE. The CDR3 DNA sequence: TGTGCCAGCGTCTCGCAGGGAAACACCATATATTTT. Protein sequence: CASVSQGNTIYF.

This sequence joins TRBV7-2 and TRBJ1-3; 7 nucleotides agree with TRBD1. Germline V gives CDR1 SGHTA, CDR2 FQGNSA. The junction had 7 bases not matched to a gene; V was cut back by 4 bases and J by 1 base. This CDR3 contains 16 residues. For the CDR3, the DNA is TGTGCCAGCAGCTACATGACAGGGACTTCTGGAAACACCATATATTTT. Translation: CASSYMTGTSGNTIYF.

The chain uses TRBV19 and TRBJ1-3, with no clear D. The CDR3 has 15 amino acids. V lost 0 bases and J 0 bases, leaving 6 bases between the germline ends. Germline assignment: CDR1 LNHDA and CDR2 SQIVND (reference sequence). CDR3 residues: CASSIDADSGNTIYF. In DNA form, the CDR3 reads TGTGCCAGTAGTATAGACGCAGACTCTGGAAACACCATATATTTT.

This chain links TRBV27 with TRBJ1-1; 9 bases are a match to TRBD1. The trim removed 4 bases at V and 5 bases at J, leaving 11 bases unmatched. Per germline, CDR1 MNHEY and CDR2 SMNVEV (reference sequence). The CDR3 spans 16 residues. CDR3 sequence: CASSSAYRGLGTEAFF. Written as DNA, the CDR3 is TGTGCCAGCAGTTCAGCCTACAGGGGGCTGGGGACTGAAGCTTTCTTT.

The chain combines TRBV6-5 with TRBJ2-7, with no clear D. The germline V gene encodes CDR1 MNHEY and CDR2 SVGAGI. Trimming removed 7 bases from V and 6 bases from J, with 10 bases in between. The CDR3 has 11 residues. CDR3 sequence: CASTSLSEQYF. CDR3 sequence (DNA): TGTGCCAGCACCTCACTCTCCGAGCAGTACTTC.

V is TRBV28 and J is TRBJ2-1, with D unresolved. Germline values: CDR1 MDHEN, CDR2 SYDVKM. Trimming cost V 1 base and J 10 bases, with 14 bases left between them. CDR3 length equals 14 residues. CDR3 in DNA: TGTGCCAGCAGTTTATTTGGCCGACTCTGGGAGCAGTTCTTC. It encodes CASSLFGRLWEQFF.

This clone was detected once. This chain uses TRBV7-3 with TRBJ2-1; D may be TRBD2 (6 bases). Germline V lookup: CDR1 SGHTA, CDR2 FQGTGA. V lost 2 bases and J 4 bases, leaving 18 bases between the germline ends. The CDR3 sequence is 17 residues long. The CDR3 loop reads CASSLWGSGASYNEQFF. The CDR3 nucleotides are TGTGCCAGCAGCTTATGGGGTAGCGGAGCCTCATACAATGAGCAGTTCTTC.

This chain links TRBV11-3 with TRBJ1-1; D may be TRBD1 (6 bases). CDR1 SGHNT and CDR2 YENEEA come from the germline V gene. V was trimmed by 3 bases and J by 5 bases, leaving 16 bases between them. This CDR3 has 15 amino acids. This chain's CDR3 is CASSFGSAQGTEAFF. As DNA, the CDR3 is TGTGCCAGCAGCTTTGGGAGTGCACAGGGAACTGAAGCTTTCTTT.

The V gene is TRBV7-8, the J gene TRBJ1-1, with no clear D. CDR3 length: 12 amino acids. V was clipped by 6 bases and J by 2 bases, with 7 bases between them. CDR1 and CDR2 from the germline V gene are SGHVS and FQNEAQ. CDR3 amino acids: CASSFSNTEAFF. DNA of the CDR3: TGTGCCAGCAGTTTTAGTAACACTGAAGCTTTCTTT. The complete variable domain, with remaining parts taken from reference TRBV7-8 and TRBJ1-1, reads GAGVSQSPRYKVAKRGQDVALRCDPISGHVSLFWYQQALGQGPEFLTYFQNEAQLDKSGLPSDRFFAERPEGSVSTLKIQRTQQEDSAVYLCASSFSNTEAFFGQGTRLTVV.